This TCR beta chain was profiled in a study of cytomegalovirus exposure and HLA in healthy donors. The CDR3 totals 11 residues. CDR1 is LNHDA and CDR2 is SQIVND in the germline V gene (reference sequence). The V end was cut by 6 bases, the J end by 9 bases, with 9 bases between. Study-wide points: Most TCR sequences were rare, but some public TCRs occurred in many donors. A few chains linked to CMV were shown in vitro to be specific for CMV antigens. Cytomegalovirus status was reportedly diagnosed by the classifier with high sensitivity and specificity.

This clone was recorded only once. What it binds is not known. Sequencing used immunoSEQ multiplex PCR; TCRdb keeps in-frame clones, though not all of them. The table lists approximately 300,000 clones, roughly 85% of them singletons. This chain uses TRBV19 with TRBJ2-1; D not resolved. Material: PBMCs. This receptor was obtained from a woman under 30 in good health and CMV-seronegative. The CDR3 here is CASSQVVEQFF. Written as DNA, the CDR3 is TGTGCCAGTAGCCAAGTAGTTGAGCAGTTCTTC.